This record concerns one T cell receptor (beta chain) sequence. The antigen remains undetermined. Sequencing used immunoSEQ multiplex PCR; TCRdb keeps in-frame clones, though not all of them. The data show approximately 67,000 clones, with around 84% seen just once and 21% held by the top ten. This sample stems from a study of T cell responses to AZD1222 COVID-19 vaccine. As for the study in general: Second doses that came at about 4 or about 12 weeks were put together.

Study-wide results and limits: Reportedly, close to half of spike-specific TCRs are directed against unmutated variant regions.

Trimming cost V 3 bases and J 0 bases, with 11 bases left between them. The CDR3 covers 15 residues. Germline lookup yields CDR1 MDHEN and CDR2 SYDVKM. Sample: peripheral blood, taken on day 0 of AZD1222 vaccination. This receptor was obtained from an adult in good health. The J gene is TRBJ1-1, the V gene TRBV28; D may be TRBD1 (5 bases). Written as DNA, the CDR3 is TGTGCCAGCAGTTTGGGGGGTCACATGAACACTGAAGCTTTCTTT. Translating it yields CASSLGGHMNTEAFF.